This T cell receptor beta chain was obtained from a study of blood T cell repertoires in COVID-19. Across the whole study: Some COVID-19 samples were acute and others convalescent; all came from the United States, Italy and Spain. T cells, B-cell-depleted T cells, or PBMCs supplied cDNA or gDNA.

This CDR3 has 18 residues. Germline lookup yields CDR1 MNHEY and CDR2 SMNVEV (reference sequence). Trimming pared 2 bases from V and 1 base from J, leaving 20 bases between. The authors' processing: Amplification with reference gene primers provided the estimates of nucleated cell counts. Sequencing was performed with immunoSEQ multiplex PCR; in TCRdb, only in-frame clones are kept and a portion is missing. D and trimming were read from the DNA, whereas the V and J calls and clone size are those reported in that table. In the table there are about 140,000 clones, around 88% of which are singletons. Sequencing was performed on peripheral blood. The V and J genes are TRBV27 and TRBJ1-1; no clear D. The clonotype originates from a woman aged 60 to 75 with acute or convalescent COVID-19. Written as DNA, the CDR3 is TGTGCCAGCAGTTTAATTGGAGGGCTTCCTGGTCGGAACACTGAAGCTTTCTTT. It encodes CASSLIGGLPGRNTEAFF.